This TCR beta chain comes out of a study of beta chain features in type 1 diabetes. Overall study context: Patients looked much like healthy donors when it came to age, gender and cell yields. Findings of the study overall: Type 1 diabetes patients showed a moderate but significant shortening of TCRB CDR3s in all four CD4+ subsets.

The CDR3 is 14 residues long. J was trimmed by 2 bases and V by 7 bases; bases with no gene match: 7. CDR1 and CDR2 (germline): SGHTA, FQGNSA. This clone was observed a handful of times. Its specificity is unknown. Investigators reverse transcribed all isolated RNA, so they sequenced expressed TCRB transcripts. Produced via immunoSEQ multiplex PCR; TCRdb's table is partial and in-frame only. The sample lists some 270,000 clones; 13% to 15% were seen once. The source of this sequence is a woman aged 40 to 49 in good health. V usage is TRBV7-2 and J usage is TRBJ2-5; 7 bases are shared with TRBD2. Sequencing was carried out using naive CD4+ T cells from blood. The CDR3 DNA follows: TGTGCCAGCACCTCTAGCGGCGTTCAAGAGACCCAGTACTTC. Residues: CASTSSGVQETQYF.